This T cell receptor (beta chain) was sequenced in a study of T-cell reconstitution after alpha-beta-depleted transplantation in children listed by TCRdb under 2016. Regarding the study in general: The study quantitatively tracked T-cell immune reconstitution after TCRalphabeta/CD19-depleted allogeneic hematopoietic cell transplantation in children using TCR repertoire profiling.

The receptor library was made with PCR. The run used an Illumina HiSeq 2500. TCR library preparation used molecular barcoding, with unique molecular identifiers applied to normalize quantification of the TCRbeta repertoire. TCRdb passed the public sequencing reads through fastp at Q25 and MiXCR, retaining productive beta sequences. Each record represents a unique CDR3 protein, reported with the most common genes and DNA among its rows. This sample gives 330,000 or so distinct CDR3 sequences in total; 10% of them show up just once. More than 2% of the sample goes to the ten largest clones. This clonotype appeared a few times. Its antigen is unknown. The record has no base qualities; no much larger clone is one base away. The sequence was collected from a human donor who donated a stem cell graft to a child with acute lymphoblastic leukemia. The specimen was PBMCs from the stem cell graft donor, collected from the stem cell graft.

The CDR3 protein sequence reads: CASSSPPGQRTRQYF. At the DNA level, the sequence is TGTGCCAGCAGCTCCCCACCGGGACAGCGAACCAGGCAGTACTTC. The V and J segments used are TRBV7-9 and TRBJ2-7; the junction holds 7 bases that match TRBD1. Reading the germline V gene (reference sequence) gives CDR1 SEHNR and CDR2 FQNEAQ. V ends up 4 bases short and J 9 bases short, with an unmatched junction base count of 15. The CDR3 starts with the cysteine, ends with the phenylalanine, and has 15 residues. The retained sequence is limited to the CDR3, 45 bases, with the frame set at the first base. The variable domain in full, with residues beyond the CDR3 obtained from the reference TRBV7-9 and TRBJ2-7 genes, is DTGVSQNPRHKITKRGQNVTFRCDPISEHNRLYWYRQTLGQGPEFLTYFQNEAQLEKSRLLSDRFSAERPKGSFSTLEIQRTEQGDSAMYLCASSSPPGQRTRQYFGPGTRLTVT.